These 25 T cell receptor beta chains were all obtained from the same sample, sequenced in a study of early T cells in non-severe SARS-CoV-2 infection. TCRdb reanalysed the 5' RACE reads using MiXCR and keeps one entry per CDR3 protein. The sample includes approximately 110,000 distinct CDR3 sequences, 15% of them seen just once. The sequenced sample was whole blood. Source of these receptors: an adult who was a healthcare worker with PCR-confirmed SARS-CoV-2 infection or an uninfected control (not recorded which).

This sequence joins TRBV7-9 and TRBJ2-2; 7 bases line up with TRBD1. The CDR3 sequence is 13 residues long. The germline gives CDR1 SEHNR, CDR2 FQNEAQ (reference sequence). Unmatched junction bases numbered 7, after V lost 8 bases and J lost 7 bases. In DNA, the CDR3 is TGTGCCAGCTTACAGGGGAGTGTCGGGGAGCTGTTTTTT. This gives the protein CASLQGSVGELFF.

The chain employs TRBV28 and TRBJ1-1; D is unresolved. Germline lookup yields CDR1 MDHEN and CDR2 SYDVKM. The CDR3 is 15 residues long. V lost 5 bases and J 1 base, leaving 14 bases between the germline ends. The CDR3 DNA sequence: TGTGCCAGCAGTCCATCCAGAGGGAGGAACACTGAAGCTTTCTTT. This encodes CASSPSRGRNTEAFF.

The chain couples TRBV7-9 to TRBJ2-2, with D unresolved. From germline, CDR1 is SEHNR and CDR2 FQNEAQ (reference sequence). The CDR3 has 14 residues. Trimming shortened V by 7 bases and J by 1 base, and 10 bases separated the two germline ends. The CDR3 DNA follows: TGTGCCAGCAACCCCCCAGGGAACACCGGGGAGCTGTTTTTT. It is translated as CASNPPGNTGELFF.

This clonotype turned up a few times. The V and J genes are TRBV20-1 and TRBJ1-1; D possibly corresponds to TRBD1 (6 bases). Germline CDR1 reads DFQATT; CDR2 reads SNEGSKA (reference sequence). V was pared by 2 bases and J by 1 base, with 14 bases between. CDR3 length: 15 residues. CDR3 DNA: TGCAGTGCTAGACCCCCAGGGGCGGGGAACACTGAAGCTTTCTTT. This encodes CSARPPGAGNTEAFF.

This clonotype was seen a handful of times. The chain links TRBV30 to TRBJ1-1; D remains ambiguous. The length of the CDR3 is 15 residues. Trimming took off 0 bases at V and 0 bases at J, with 11 bases between the two ends. CDR1 GTSNPN and CDR2 SVGIG come from the germline V gene (reference sequence). The CDR3 DNA sequence: TGTGCCTGGAGTGTATATCAAATAATGAACACTGAAGCTTTCTTT. Its protein product is CAWSVYQIMNTEAFF.

This clonotype was observed a handful of times. CDR3 region: CASSKGTLYTDTQYF. The CDR3 DNA reads TGTGCCAGTAGTAAAGGGACTCTATACACAGATACGCAGTATTTT. The genes are TRBV19 and TRBJ2-3; D perhaps matches TRBD2 (6 bases). This CDR3 is built from 15 residues. Trimming shortened V by 4 bases and J by 2 bases, and 13 bases separated the two germline ends. Germline V gene lookup returns CDR1 LNHDA and CDR2 SQIVND (reference sequence). The variable domain in full, with the rest retrieved from reference TRBV19 and TRBJ2-3, is DGGITQSPKYLFRKEGQNVTLSCEQNLNHDAMYWYRQDPGQGLRLIYYSQIVNDFQKGDIAEGYSVSREKKESFPLTVTSAQKNPTAFYLCASSKGTLYTDTQYFGPGTRLTVL.

The genes are TRBV29-1 and TRBJ1-2; 7 nucleotides align to TRBD1. Germline-derived CDR1 and CDR2 are SQVTM and ANQGSEA. CDR3 size: 15 residues. V lost 6 bases, J lost 0 bases, and 10 bases stayed unmatched. Here the CDR3 reads CSVQPARGPNYGYTF. CDR3 in DNA: TGCAGCGTACAACCAGCGAGGGGGCCTAACTATGGCTACACCTTC.

This chain connects TRBV7-2 to TRBJ1-2; a possible D gene is TRBD1 (6 bases). V was cut by 3 bases and J by 2 bases, with 10 bases left in between. The V gene's germline CDR1 is SGHTA and CDR2 FQGNSA. The CDR3 contains 14 residues. The CDR3 region is CASSFRTENYGYTF. The CDR3 nucleotides read TGTGCCAGCAGCTTTAGGACAGAAAACTATGGCTACACCTTC.

The table lists this clonotype with a count of one. The rearrangement links TRBV6-5 to TRBJ2-2; unclear D gene. V was cut by 3 bases and J by 4 bases, with 6 bases left in between. Germline V gene sequence: CDR1 MNHEY, CDR2 SVGAGI. The CDR3 covers 13 residues. In nucleotides, the CDR3 is TGTGCCAGCAGTTATGGCTCCACCGGGGAGCTGTTTTTT. Translation: CASSYGSTGELFF.

The rearrangement joins TRBV3-1 to TRBJ1-1; no reliable D call. CDR1 and CDR2 (germline): LGHDT, YNNKEL (reference sequence). Deletions cut 3 bases from V and 4 bases from J, with 9 bases between. CDR3 length: 13 residues. CDR3 nucleotides: TGTGCCAGCAGCCATGAAATGCGCACTGAAGCTTTCTTT. Its translation: CASSHEMRTEAFF.

The V call is TRBV18, the J call TRBJ2-1, with a tentative D call TRBD1 (6 bases). V was clipped by 8 bases and J by 6 bases, with 14 bases between them. The CDR3 is made up of 13 amino acids. CDR1 is KGHSH and CDR2 is LQKENI in the germline V gene. The CDR3 region is CASTIKQGNEQFF. The DNA of the CDR3 is TGTGCCAGCACAATCAAACAGGGCAATGAGCAGTTCTTC.

This clonotype was recorded many times. The chain couples TRBV6-1 to TRBJ2-3, with 11 nucleotides matching TRBD2. This CDR3 has 14 amino acids. With V trimmed by 6 bases and J by 1 base, 0 bases remained unmatched. The germline CDR1 and CDR2 sequences are MNHNS and SASEGT. CDR3 region: CASRTSGGTDTQYF. The CDR3 coding sequence is TGTGCCAGCAGGACTAGCGGGGGCACAGATACGCAGTATTTT.

V is TRBV24-1 and J is TRBJ2-7; no clear D gene. V was cut by 0 bases and J by 5 bases, with 7 bases left in between. From germline, CDR1 is KGHDR and CDR2 SFDVKD. The CDR3 sequence is 13 residues long. The CDR3 is CATSDLGSNEQYF. The DNA of the CDR3 is TGTGCCACCAGTGATTTGGGAAGTAACGAGCAGTACTTC.

There are a few counts of this clonotype. The chain carries TRBV5-1 and TRBJ2-1; D possibly corresponds to TRBD1 (5 bases). Germline assignment: CDR1 SGHRS and CDR2 YFSETQ. V lost 1 base to trimming and J lost 7 bases, with 15 bases between them. The length of the CDR3 is 15 residues. Here the CDR3 reads CASSLLPRAGNEQFF. DNA of the CDR3: TGCGCCAGCAGCTTGTTACCCAGGGCCGGGAATGAGCAGTTCTTC.

This clonotype was seen only a few times. V gene TRBV20-1 combines with J gene TRBJ1-6; TRBD1 agrees at 8 bases. The germline CDR1 and CDR2 sequences are DFQATT and SNEGSKA (reference sequence). V lost 5 bases to trimming and J lost 8 bases; unmatched junction nucleotides: 8. This CDR3 has 14 amino acids. The CDR3 loop reads CSAGQDRVYSPLHF. In nucleotides, the CDR3 is TGCAGTGCTGGGCAGGACAGGGTCTATTCACCCCTCCACTTT.

A remark on this clonotype: Relative to the germline gene, one junction end is altered; a read error may explain this. The V and J genes are TRBV12-3 or TRBV12-4 and TRBJ2-6, with a tentative D call TRBD1 (6 bases). The CDR3 sequence is 17 residues long. CDR3 amino acids: CASSLNRVLSGANVRTF. CDR3 nucleotides: TGTGCCAGCAGTTTAAACAGGGTGCTCTCTGGGGCCAACGTCCGGACTTTC.

The chain recombines TRBV20-1 with TRBJ1-1, with D maybe TRBD1 (5 bases). Germline assignment: CDR1 DFQATT and CDR2 SNEGSKA (reference sequence). V shed 2 bases and J shed 1 base, with 14 bases lying between them. The CDR3 sequence is 15 residues long. This CDR3 reads CSARILDGGNTEAFF. In DNA form, the CDR3 reads TGCAGTGCTAGAATCCTCGACGGGGGGAACACTGAAGCTTTCTTT.

The table lists this clonotype with a few counts. This chain uses TRBV4-1 with TRBJ1-5; no clear D. This CDR3 region has 17 residues. Between the trimmed V and J ends, which lost 0 bases and 3 bases, there was a span of 15 bases. The V gene's germline CDR1 is MGHRA and CDR2 YSYEKL. This CDR3 is CASSQESSQVLNQPQHF. The CDR3 DNA reads TGCGCCAGCAGCCAAGAGTCTTCTCAGGTACTCAATCAGCCCCAGCATTTT.

This clonotype was picked up a small number of times. This chain links TRBV7-9 with TRBJ2-1, with D perhaps being TRBD1 or TRBD2 (5 bases each). The CDR3 length is 10 residues. Per germline, CDR1 SEHNR and CDR2 FQNEAQ (reference sequence). Trimming took 9 bases from V and 9 from J, leaving 9 bases between them. CDR3 bases: TGTGCCAGTGGGGCGGGTGAGCAGTTCTTC. It translates to CASGAGEQFF.

The table lists this clonotype with a few counts. This chain joins TRBV9 and TRBJ2-2, with a weak D call TRBD1 (6 bases). Trimming shortened V by 6 bases and J by 2 bases, and 11 bases separated the two germline ends. This CDR3 is built from 14 residues. Per germline, CDR1 SGDLS and CDR2 YYNGEE. This CDR3 is CASNRDTNTGELFF. The CDR3 DNA follows: TGTGCCAGCAATAGGGACACTAACACCGGGGAGCTGTTTTTT.

The chain links TRBV4-1 to TRBJ2-1; D is ambiguous. This CDR3 has 14 residues. Trimming removed 2 bases at V and 3 bases at J, with 8 bases between. In germline, CDR1 is MGHRA, CDR2 YSYEKL. The CDR3 loop is CASSQLGRYNEQFF. In DNA, the CDR3 is TGCGCCAGCAGCCAATTGGGCCGCTACAATGAGCAGTTCTTC.

CDR3 protein: CASSRGSGVSYEQFF. The CDR3 bases are TGTGCCAGCAGCCGAGGTAGCGGGGTGTCCTATGAGCAGTTCTTC. J is TRBJ2-1 and V is TRBV3-1, with TRBD2 identical over 8 bases. The germline V gene encodes CDR1 LGHDT and CDR2 YNNKEL (reference sequence). This CDR3 is built from 15 residues. V shed 4 bases, J shed 8 bases, and the junction held 10 bases outside the gene matches.

The V gene is TRBV3-1, the J gene TRBJ1-1, with D perhaps TRBD1 (6 bases). The CDR3 is 14 amino acids. Trimming removed 0 bases from V and 4 bases from J, with 9 bases in between. Germline V gives CDR1 LGHDT, CDR2 YNNKEL (reference sequence). In DNA form, the CDR3 reads TGTGCCAGCAGCCAAGAGAGAGGGGGCACTGAAGCTTTCTTT. Protein: CASSQERGGTEAFF.

This sequence joins TRBV13 and TRBJ2-3; possibly TRBD2 for D (5 bases). CDR1 and CDR2 (germline): PRHDT, FYEKMQ (reference sequence). V was shortened by 5 bases and J by 7 bases, with 13 bases between the two germline ends. CDR3 size: 13 residues. Written as DNA, the CDR3 is TGTGCCAGCAGCCCGAAACGGGGTTATACGCAGTATTTT. Its protein product is CASSPKRGYTQYF.

The chain uses TRBV12-3 or TRBV12-4 and TRBJ1-1, with D possibly TRBD1 on 6 matching bases. The CDR3 sequence is 14 residues long. Trimming pared 8 bases from V and 5 bases from J, leaving 18 bases between. The CDR3 DNA follows: TGTGCCAGCGCCTGGGGGGCAGGGGAGACTGAAGCTTTCTTT. Its translation: CASAWGAGETEAFF.